Listed below are T cell receptor beta chains from one sample, sequenced in a study of CD8 T cells in Susac syndrome. A single record per CDR3 protein comes from TCRdb applying MiXCR to the immunoSEQ multiplex PCR reads. This sample has 180,000 or so distinct CDR3 sequences, with less than 95% found just once. Sequencing used CD4+ T cells from PBMCs. These TCRs come from a human donor in good health. Each CDR3 is given with its conserved first and last residue. Each record gives: D gene, J gene, V gene, CDR3 protein, CDR3 DNA. D genes are given only for firm matches.

. TRBJ1-2 TRBV3-1 CASSPLGVPDGYTF TGTGCCAGCAGCCCTCTAGGAGTTCCTGATGGCTACACCTTC
TRBD2 TRBJ2-1 TRBV29-1 CSVETSGRGFF TGCAGCGTTGAGACTAGCGGGAGGGGGTTCTTC
. TRBJ2-5 TRBV3-1 CASSQGRSSQQETQYF TGTGCCAGCAGCCAAGGTCGTAGCTCACAACAGGAGACCCAGTACTTC
. TRBJ2-5 TRBV2 CASSEAQETQYF TGTGCCAGCAGTGAGGCCCAAGAGACCCAGTACTTC
. TRBJ2-7 TRBV20-1 CSAPGPIKYEQYF TGCAGTGCCCCGGGCCCCATTAAGTACGAGCAGTACTTC
. TRBJ2-5 TRBV28 CASRYLETQYF TGTGCCAGCAGGTACCTAGAGACCCAGTACTTC
. TRBJ2-7 TRBV14 CASSQRPTTYEQYF TGTGCCAGCAGCCAAAGGCCCACTACCTACGAGCAGTACTTC
TRBD2 TRBJ2-3 TRBV30 CAWSNGGRRLITDTQYF TGTGCCTGGAGTAATGGCGGGAGGAGACTGATCACAGATACGCAGTATTTT
. TRBJ1-2 TRBV29-1 CSAIETGSYGYTF TGCAGCGCGATAGAGACGGGGTCCTATGGCTACACCTTC
. TRBJ2-1 TRBV27 CASSLTGRQFF TGTGCCAGCAGTTTAACGGGACGGCAGTTCTTC
TRBD1 TRBJ2-3 TRBV11-2 CASSADRVTDTQYF TGTGCCAGCAGCGCCGACAGGGTAACAGATACGCAGTATTTT